The subject of this entry is one TCR beta chain. Its cognate antigen is unknown. This specimen includes other DNA sequences encoding the same CDR3. This entry is derived from a study of shared clonotypes between healthy human individuals. Study as a whole: CD4 naive cells filled three plates per donor, CD4 memory three, CD8 naive two and CD8 memory one. The study, taken as a whole, reports: For sorted subsets, rarefaction showed incomplete sequencing despite large depth.

Germline V gene sequence: CDR1 LNHNV, CDR2 YYDKDF (reference sequence). The CDR3 consists of 14 residues. V was clipped by 1 base and J by 1 base, with 7 bases between them. CD45RO-negative cells were positively selected for CCR7, leaving out terminally differentiated effector memory CD45RA+ cells. Here immunoSEQ multiplex PCR was the method, and the copy in TCRdb shows in-frame clones only, minus some. The sample includes over 2,000,000 clones, 80% to 95% of them seen just once. This TCR was sampled from a man younger than 35 in good health. Some clones in this sample may be carry-over from other donors' samples. The J gene is TRBJ1-1, the V gene TRBV15; the D gene is possibly TRBD1 (5 bases). Material: naive CD8+ T cells from PBMCs. CDR3 loop: CATSRGGANTEAFF. CDR3 sequence (DNA): TGTGCCACCAGCAGAGGAGGGGCGAACACTGAAGCTTTCTTT.